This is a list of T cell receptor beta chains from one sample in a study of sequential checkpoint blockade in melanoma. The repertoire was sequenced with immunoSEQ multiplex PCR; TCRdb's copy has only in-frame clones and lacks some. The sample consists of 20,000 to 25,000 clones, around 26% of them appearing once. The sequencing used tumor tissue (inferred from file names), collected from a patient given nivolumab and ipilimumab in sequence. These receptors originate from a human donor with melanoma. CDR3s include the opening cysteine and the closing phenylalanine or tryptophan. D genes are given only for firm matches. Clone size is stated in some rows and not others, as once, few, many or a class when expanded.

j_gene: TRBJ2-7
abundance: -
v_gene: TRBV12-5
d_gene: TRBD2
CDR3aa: CASGDPYEQYF
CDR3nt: TGTGCCAGCGGGGACCCCTACGAGCAGTACTTC

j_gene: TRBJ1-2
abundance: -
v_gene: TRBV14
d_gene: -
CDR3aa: CASSTANYGYTF
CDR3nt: TGTGCCAGCAGCACAGCTAACTATGGCTACACCTTC

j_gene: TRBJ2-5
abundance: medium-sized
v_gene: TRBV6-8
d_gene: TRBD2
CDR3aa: CASSPGGVQETQYF
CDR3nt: TGTGCCAGCAGTCCGGGGGGAGTCCAAGAGACCCAGTACTTC

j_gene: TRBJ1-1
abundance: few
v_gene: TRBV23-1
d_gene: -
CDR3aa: CASSQSERRSTEAFF
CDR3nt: TGCGCCAGCAGTCAATCGGAACGGCGGAGCACTGAAGCTTTCTTT

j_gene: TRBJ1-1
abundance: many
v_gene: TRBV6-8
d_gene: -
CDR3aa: CASSYSKGMRGSIPTEAFF
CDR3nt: TGTGCCAGCAGTTACTCGAAGGGAATGCGGGGGTCAATTCCCACTGAAGCTTTCTTT

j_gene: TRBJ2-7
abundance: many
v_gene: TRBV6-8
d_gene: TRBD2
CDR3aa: CASSRSGLAGRVDEQYF
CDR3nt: TGTGCCAGCAGCCGGTCCGGACTAGCGGGGAGGGTGGACGAGCAGTACTTC

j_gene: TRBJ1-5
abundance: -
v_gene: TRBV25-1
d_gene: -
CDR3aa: CASSERHNQPQHF
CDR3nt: TGTGCCAGCAGTGAACGGCACAATCAGCCCCAGCATTTT

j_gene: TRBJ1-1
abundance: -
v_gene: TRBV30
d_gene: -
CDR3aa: CAWSTTGGTEAFF
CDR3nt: TGTGCCTGGAGTACGACAGGAGGAACTGAAGCTTTCTTT

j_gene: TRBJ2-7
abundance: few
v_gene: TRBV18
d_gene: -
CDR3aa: CASAGTDYEQYF
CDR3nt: TGTGCCAGTGCGGGGACAGACTACGAGCAGTACTTC

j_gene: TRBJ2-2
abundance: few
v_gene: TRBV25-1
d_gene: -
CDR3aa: CASGPRGNTGELFF
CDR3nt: TGTGCCAGTGGACCCAGGGGGAACACCGGGGAGCTGTTTTTT

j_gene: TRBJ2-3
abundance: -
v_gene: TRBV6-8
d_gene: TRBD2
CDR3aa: CAISVAGGTTDTQYF
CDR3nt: TGTGCCATCTCCGTAGCGGGAGGTACCACAGATACGCAGTATTTT

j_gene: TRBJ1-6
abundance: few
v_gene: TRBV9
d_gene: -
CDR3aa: CASSVQEYSPLHF
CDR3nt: TGTGCCAGCAGCGTGCAAGAGTATTCACCCCTCCACTTT

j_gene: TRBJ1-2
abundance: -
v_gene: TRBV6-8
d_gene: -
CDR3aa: CASSYDGRANYGYTF
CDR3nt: TGTGCCAGCAGTTACGACGGGAGAGCTAACTATGGCTACACCTTC

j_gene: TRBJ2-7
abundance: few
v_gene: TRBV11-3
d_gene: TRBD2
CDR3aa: CASSYGTSGGIYEQYF
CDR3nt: TGTGCCAGCAGCTACGGGACTAGCGGGGGGATATACGAGCAGTACTTC

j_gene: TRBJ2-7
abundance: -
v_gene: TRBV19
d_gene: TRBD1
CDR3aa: CASIAWDRPYEQYF
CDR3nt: TGTGCCAGTATCGCATGGGACAGACCCTACGAGCAGTACTTC

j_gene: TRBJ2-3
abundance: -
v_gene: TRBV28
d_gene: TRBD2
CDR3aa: CASESGRARDTQYF
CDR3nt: TGTGCCAGCGAGAGCGGGAGGGCCAGAGATACGCAGTATTTT

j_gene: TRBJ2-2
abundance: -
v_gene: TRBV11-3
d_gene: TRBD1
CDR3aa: CASRAGQGLANTGELFF
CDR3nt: TGTGCCAGCAGAGCGGGACAGGGGCTCGCGAACACCGGGGAGCTGTTTTTT

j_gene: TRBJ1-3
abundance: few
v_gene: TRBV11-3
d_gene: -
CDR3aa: CASSLEGMLVHGNTIYF
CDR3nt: TGTGCCAGCAGCTTAGAGGGCATGCTGGTTCACGGAAACACCATATATTTT

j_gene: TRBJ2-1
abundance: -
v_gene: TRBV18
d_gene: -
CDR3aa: CASSPSGNEQFF
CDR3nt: TGTGCCAGCTCACCGAGCGGCAATGAGCAGTTCTTC

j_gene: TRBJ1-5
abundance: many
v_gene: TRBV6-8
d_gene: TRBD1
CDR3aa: CASSGGTVRQPQHF
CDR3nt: TGTGCCAGCAGTGGGGGGACAGTAAGACAGCCCCAGCATTTT

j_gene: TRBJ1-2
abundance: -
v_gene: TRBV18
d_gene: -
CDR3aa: CASSYGPGSYGYTF
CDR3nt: TGTGCCAGCTCGTACGGGCCCGGCAGCTATGGCTACACCTTC

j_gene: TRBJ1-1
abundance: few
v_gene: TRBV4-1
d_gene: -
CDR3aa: CASSLGGGTEAFF
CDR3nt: TGCGCCAGCAGCCTAGGGGGTGGGACTGAAGCTTTCTTT

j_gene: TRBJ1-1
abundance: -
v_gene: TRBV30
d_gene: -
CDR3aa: CAWSGQGNTEAFF
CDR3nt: TGTGCCTGGAGTGGGCAGGGAAACACTGAAGCTTTCTTT

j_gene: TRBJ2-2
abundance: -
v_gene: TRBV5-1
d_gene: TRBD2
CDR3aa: CASSLGSSGSTGELFF
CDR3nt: TGCGCCAGCAGCTTGGGCTCTAGCGGGAGTACCGGGGAGCTGTTTTTT

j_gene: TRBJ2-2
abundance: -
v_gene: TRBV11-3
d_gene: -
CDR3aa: CASSFWADYTGELFF
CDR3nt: TGTGCCAGCAGCTTCTGGGCGGACTACACCGGGGAGCTGTTTTTT

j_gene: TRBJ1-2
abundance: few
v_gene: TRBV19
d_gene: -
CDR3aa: CASGSNYGYTF
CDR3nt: TGTGCCTCGGGCAGCAACTATGGCTACACCTTC

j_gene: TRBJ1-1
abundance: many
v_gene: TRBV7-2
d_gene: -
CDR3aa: CASSLRGATEAFF
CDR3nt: TGTGCCAGCAGCTTACGGGGGGCCACTGAAGCTTTCTTT

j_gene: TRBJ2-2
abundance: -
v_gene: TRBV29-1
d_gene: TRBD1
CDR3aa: CSVDAGGTGELFF
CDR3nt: TGCAGCGTTGATGCAGGGGGAACCGGGGAGCTGTTTTTT

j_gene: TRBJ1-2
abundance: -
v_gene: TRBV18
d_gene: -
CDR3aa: CASSPTDTPLDYGYTF
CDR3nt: TGTGCCAGCTCACCTACGGACACCCCGCTAGACTATGGCTACACCTTC

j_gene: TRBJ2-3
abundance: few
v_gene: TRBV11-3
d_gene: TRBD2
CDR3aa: CASSTRLAGETDTQYF
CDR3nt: TGTGCCAGCAGCACCCGACTAGCGGGAGAGACAGATACGCAGTATTTT

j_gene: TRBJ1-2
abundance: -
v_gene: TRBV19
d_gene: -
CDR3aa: CASNGQQSNYGYTF
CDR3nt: TGTGCCAGTAACGGGCAGCAGAGTAACTATGGCTACACCTTC

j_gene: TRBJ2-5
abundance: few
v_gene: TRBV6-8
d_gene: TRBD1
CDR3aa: CASSRQGARETQYF
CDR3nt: TGTGCCAGCAGTCGACAGGGGGCGAGAGAGACCCAGTACTTC

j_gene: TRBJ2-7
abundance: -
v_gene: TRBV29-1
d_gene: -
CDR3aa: CSVQRDTSSYEQYF
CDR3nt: TGCAGCGTTCAACGGGACACGAGCTCCTACGAGCAGTACTTC

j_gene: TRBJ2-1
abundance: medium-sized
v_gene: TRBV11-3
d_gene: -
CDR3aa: CASSLGAQTYNEQFF
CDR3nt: TGTGCCAGCAGCTTGGGCGCACAGACCTACAATGAGCAGTTCTTC

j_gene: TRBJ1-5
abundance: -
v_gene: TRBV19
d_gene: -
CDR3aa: CASSPDGYSNQPQHF
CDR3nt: TGTGCCAGTAGTCCAGACGGTTATAGCAATCAGCCCCAGCATTTT

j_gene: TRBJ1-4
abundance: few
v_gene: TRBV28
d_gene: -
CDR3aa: CASSLGVRTNEKLFF
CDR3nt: TGTGCCAGCAGTTTGGGGGTACGAACTAATGAAAAACTGTTTTTT

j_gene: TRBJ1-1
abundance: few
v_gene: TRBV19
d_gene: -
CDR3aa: CASSLRTEYEAFF
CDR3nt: TGTGCCAGTAGTCTCCGGACAGAGTATGAAGCTTTCTTT